This TCR beta chain was retrieved from a study of T cells after yellow fever vaccination. Generation of TCR cDNA used 5'RACE template switching (which added a universal primer site and UMIs). One entry per CDR3 protein, called by TCRdb with MiXCR from the 5' RACE reads. Seen here are about 58,000 distinct CDR3 sequences, approximately 6% observed once, and the top ten hold 25% to 40%. General study findings and limits: Post-booster samples contained most primary-vaccination clones (approximately 96% CD4, approximately 88% CD8). Weaker, the secondary response peaked sooner, at day 5 versus 15. A small proportion of clonotypes was detected in both the CD4 and CD8 compartments.

The germline V gene encodes CDR1 SQVTM and CDR2 ANQGSEA. The CDR3 is 15 amino acids. Trimming cost V 7 bases and J 0 bases, with 13 bases left between them. There are many counts of this clonotype. The sample consisted of PBMCs, either bulk or a sorted T-cell subset (CD4+, CD8+, memory, or dextramer-sorted; not recorded which), taken on the day of the yellow fever booster vaccination. This chain joins TRBV29-1 and TRBJ2-6, with D possibly matching TRBD1 (6 bases). The sequence was obtained from a man between 18 and 35 years old who received the YFV17D yellow fever vaccine. CDR3 sequence reads: CSATGTRSGANVLTF. The DNA of the CDR3 is TGCAGCGCCACAGGGACCCGCTCTGGGGCCAACGTCCTGACTTTC. The variable domain in full, with the rest retrieved from reference TRBV29-1 and TRBJ2-6, is SAVISQKPSRDICQRGTSLTIQCQVDSQVTMMFWYRQQPGQSLTLIATANQGSEATYESGFVIDKFPISRPNLTFSTLTVSNMSPEDSSIYLCSATGTRSGANVLTFGAGSRLTVL.